This TCR beta chain is drawn from a study of blood T cell repertoires in COVID-19. Study as a whole: COVID-19 samples, acute and convalescent, were from the United States, Italy and Spain.

Seattle's enrolled individuals joined amid active infection and were then monitored longitudinally. The V gene's germline CDR1 is MGHDK and CDR2 SYGVNS. The V and J ends lost 2 bases and 2 bases respectively, with 4 bases between them. This CDR3 region has 12 residues. Per the original methods: Estimation of nucleated cell counts relied on the amplification of reference gene primers. TCRdb's table, derived via immunoSEQ multiplex PCR, lists solely in-frame clones and lacks some. V and J calls plus clone size are reproduced from that table; the DNA served to infer D and trimming. Of 220,000 or so clones in the sample, more than 85% are singletons; the top ten hold 0.65% to 0.85%. This clone was detected once.

Sequencing used peripheral blood. This clonotype originated in a man in his 60s with COVID-19, enrolled during active disease. The chain has TRBV25-1 and TRBJ2-7; no reliable D call. This chain's CDR3 is CASSEPAYEQYF. The DNA of the CDR3 is TGTGCCAGCAGTGAACCGGCCTACGAGCAGTACTTC.